These 4 T cell receptor beta chains were sequenced from one sample in a study of blood T cell repertoires in COVID-19. Profiling relied on immunoSEQ multiplex PCR, and the TCRdb table lists in-frame clones only, not all of them. Of under 95,000 clones detected, about 87% appear once; the ten largest clones hold around 6.3%. Sequencing was carried out using peripheral blood. These receptors originate from a woman in her 50s with acute or convalescent COVID-19.

This chain connects TRBV2 to TRBJ2-2; 8 nucleotides line up with TRBD1. This CDR3 comprises 14 residues. The V gene's germline CDR1 is SNHLY and CDR2 FYNNEI. Trimming cost V 7 bases and J 4 bases; bases outside gene matches: 5. CDR3 nucleotides: TGTGCCAGCAAGCAGGACAGGGCCACCGGGGAGCTGTTTTTT. This encodes CASKQDRATGELFF.

Written as DNA, the CDR3 is TGCGCCAGCAGCCAGGGCGGGGCATTTTATAACTATGGCTACACCTTC. The encoded protein is CASSQGGAFYNYGYTF. The chain has TRBV4-1 and TRBJ1-2, with a possible D match to TRBD1 (5 bases). Germline CDR1 and CDR2: MGHRA and YSYEKL. CDR3 length: 16 residues. V lost 3 bases, J lost 1 base, and 15 bases lay in between.

This chain links TRBV6-5 with TRBJ2-3, with D perhaps matching TRBD2 (6 bases). Germline CDR1 reads MNHEY; CDR2 reads SVGAGI. This CDR3 is built from 13 residues. V gave up 6 bases and J gave up 8 bases, with 15 bases separating them. CDR3 loop: CASSRTSSGTQYF. DNA of the CDR3: TGTGCCAGCAGCCGAACTAGTAGCGGTACGCAGTATTTT.

The rearrangement joins TRBV12-3 or TRBV12-4 to TRBJ2-7; possibly TRBD2 for D (6 bases). V dropped 6 bases and J dropped 2 bases, with 11 bases sitting between them. The CDR3 totals 13 residues. The CDR3 sequence: CASRLTGAYEQYF. The CDR3 DNA reads as TGTGCCAGCAGACTGACGGGGGCCTACGAGCAGTACTTC.